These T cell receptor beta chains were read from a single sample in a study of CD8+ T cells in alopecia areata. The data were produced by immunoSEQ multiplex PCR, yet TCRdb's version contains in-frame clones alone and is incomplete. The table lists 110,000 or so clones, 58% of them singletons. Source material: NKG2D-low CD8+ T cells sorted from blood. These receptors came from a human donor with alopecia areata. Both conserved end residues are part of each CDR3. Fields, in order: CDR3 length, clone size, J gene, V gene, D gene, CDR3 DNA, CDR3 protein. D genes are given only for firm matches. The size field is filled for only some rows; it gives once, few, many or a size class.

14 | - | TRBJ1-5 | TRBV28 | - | TGTGCCAGCGGTGCCAGGGTTAGCAATCAGCCCCAGCATTTT | CASGARVSNQPQHF
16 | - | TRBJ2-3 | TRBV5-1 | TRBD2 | TGCGCCAGCAGCTCCGATAGCGGGACGGCCACAGATACGCAGTATTTT | CASSSDSGTATDTQYF
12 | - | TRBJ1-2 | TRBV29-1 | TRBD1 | TGCAGCTCTGAGGACAGGACTTATGGCTACACCTTC | CSSEDRTYGYTF
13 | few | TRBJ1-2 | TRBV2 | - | TGTGCCAGTCCGGGACGTAGTAACTATGGCTACACCTTC | CASPGRSNYGYTF
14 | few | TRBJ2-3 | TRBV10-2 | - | TGCGCCAGCAGTGTTCGGCCTAGCACAGATACGCAGTATTTT | CASSVRPSTDTQYF
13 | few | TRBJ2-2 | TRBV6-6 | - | TGTGCCAGCAGTTACACGGCGACCGGGGAGCTGTTTTTT | CASSYTATGELFF
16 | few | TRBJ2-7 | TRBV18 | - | TGTGCCAGCTCACCTTGGACCGCGGCAGGGCCCTACGAGCAGTACTTC | CASSPWTAAGPYEQYF
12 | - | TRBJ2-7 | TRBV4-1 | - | TGCGCCAGCAGCTCAAGGGCCTACGAGCAGTACTTC | CASSSRAYEQYF
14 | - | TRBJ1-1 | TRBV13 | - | TGTGCCAGCAGCTTGGGCAGAGGGGTCACTGAAGCTTTCTTT | CASSLGRGVTEAFF
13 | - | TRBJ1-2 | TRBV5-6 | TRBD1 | TGTGCCAGCAGACCCGGACAGGGGGATGGCTACACCTTC | CASRPGQGDGYTF
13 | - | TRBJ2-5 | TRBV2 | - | TGTGCCACGGTAATCGGGGTCGTCGGGACCCAGTACTTC | CATVIGVVGTQYF
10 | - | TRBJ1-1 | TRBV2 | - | TGTGCCAGGGGGGGAACTGAAGCTTTCTTT | CARGGTEAFF
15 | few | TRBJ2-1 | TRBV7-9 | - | TGTGCCAGCAGCTTACAACTAGCCCCCTACAATGAGCAGTTCTTC | CASSLQLAPYNEQFF
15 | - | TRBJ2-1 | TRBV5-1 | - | TGCGCCAGCAGCTTGGCCGTCCTATCCTACAATGAGCAGTTCTTC | CASSLAVLSYNEQFF
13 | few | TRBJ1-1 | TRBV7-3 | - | TGTGCCAGCAGCCCGACGATGAACACTGAAGCTTTCTTT | CASSPTMNTEAFF
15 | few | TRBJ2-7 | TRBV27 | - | TGTGCCACTCGGGCCTCCAGGACTAACTACTACGAGCAGTACTTC | CATRASRTNYYEQYF
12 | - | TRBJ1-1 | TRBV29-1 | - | TGCAGCGGTGCACGGCTTAACACTGAAGCTTTCTTT | CSGARLNTEAFF
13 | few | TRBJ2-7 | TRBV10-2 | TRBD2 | TGCGCCAGCAACGGTGGGAGGGCCTCCGAGCAGTACTTC | CASNGGRASEQYF
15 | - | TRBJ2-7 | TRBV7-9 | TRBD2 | TGTGCCAGCAGCCTCACTAGCGGGATGAACTACGAGCAGTACTTC | CASSLTSGMNYEQYF
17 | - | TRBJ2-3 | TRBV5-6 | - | TGTGCCAGCAGCCAACTATCTTTCGACCTACGAACAGATACGCAGTATTTT | CASSQLSFDLRTDTQYF
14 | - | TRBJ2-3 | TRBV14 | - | TGTGCCAGCAGCCAACTGACAGTGGCAGATACGCAGTATTTT | CASSQLTVADTQYF
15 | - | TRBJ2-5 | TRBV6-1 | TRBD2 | TGTGCCAGCAGCGGAGGTGTGGGGCGGGGGGAGACCCAGTACTTC | CASSGGVGRGETQYF
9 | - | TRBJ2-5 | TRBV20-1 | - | TGCAGTGCTAAAGAGACCCAGTACTTC | CSAKETQYF